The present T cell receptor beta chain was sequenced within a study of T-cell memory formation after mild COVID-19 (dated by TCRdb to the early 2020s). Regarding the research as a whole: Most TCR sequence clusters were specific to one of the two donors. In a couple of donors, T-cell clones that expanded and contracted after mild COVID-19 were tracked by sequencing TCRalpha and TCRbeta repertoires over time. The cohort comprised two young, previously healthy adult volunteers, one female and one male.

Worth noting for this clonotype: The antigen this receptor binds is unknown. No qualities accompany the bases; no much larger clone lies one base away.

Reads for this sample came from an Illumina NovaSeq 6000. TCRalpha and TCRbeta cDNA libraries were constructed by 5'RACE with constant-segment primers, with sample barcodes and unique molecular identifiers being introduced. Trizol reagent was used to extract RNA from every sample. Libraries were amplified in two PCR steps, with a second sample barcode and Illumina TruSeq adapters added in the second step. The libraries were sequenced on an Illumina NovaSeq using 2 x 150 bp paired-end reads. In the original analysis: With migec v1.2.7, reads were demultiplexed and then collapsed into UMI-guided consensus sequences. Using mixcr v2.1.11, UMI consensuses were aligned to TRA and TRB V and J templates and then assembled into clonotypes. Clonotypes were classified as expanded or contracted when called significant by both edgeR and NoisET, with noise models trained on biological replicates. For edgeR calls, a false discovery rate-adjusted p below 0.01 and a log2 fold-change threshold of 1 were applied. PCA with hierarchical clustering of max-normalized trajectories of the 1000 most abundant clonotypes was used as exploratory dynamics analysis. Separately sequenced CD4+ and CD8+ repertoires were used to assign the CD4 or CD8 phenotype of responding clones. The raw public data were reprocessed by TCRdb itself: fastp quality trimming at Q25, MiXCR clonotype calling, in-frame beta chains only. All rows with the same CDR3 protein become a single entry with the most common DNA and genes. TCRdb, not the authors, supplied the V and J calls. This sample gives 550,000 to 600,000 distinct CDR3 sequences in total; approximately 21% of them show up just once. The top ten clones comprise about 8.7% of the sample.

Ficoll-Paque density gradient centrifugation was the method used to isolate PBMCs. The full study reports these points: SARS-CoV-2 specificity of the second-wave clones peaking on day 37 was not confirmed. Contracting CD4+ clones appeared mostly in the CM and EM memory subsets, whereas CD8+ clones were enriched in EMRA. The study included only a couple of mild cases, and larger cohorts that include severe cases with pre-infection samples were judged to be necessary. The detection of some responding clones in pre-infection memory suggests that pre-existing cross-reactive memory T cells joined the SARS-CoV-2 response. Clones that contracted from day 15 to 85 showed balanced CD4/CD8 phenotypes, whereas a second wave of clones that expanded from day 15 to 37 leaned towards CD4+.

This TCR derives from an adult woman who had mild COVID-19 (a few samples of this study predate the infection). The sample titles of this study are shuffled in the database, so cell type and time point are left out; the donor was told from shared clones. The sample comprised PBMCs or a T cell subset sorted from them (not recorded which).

The CDR3 sequence is CASSLGPTGGWSSYNSPLHF. At the DNA level, the sequence is TGTGCCAGCAGCTTGGGCCCCACAGGGGGTTGGAGCTCCTATAATTCACCCCTCCACTTT. The chain uses TRBV5-5 and TRBJ1-6; a stretch of 8 junction bases matches TRBD1. The germline V gene (reference sequence) specifies SGHKS as CDR1 and YYEKEE as CDR2. V loses 0 bases at its end and J loses 0 bases; junction bases beyond the gene matches: 11. The CDR3 sequence holds 20 residues, the cysteine and phenylalanine included. The entry retains the CDR3 DNA only, 60 bases that are in frame from base 1. The entire variable domain, with the stretches around the CDR3 drawn from the reference TRBV5-5 and TRBJ1-6 proteins, is DAGVTQSPTHLIKTRGQQVTLRCSPISGHKSVSWYQQVLGQGPQFIFQYYEKEERGRGNFPDRFSARQFPNYSSELNVNALLLGDSALYLCASSLGPTGGWSSYNSPLHFGNGTRLTVT.